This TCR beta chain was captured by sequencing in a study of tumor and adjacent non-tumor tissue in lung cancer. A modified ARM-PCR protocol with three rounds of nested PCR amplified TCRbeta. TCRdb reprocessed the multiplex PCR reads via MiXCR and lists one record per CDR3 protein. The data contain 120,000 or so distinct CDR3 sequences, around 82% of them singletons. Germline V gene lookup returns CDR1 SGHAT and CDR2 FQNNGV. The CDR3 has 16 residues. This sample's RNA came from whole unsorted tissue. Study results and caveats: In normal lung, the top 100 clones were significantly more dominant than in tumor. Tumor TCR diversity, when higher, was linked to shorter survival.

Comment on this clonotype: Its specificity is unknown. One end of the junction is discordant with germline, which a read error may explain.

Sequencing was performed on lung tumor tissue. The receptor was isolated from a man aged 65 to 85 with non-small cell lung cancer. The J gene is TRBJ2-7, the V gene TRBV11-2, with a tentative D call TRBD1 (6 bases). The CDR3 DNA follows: TGTGCAAGCAGCCCCCACACCGGGACACCAACCTACGAGCAGTACTTC. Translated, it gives CASSPHTGTPTYEQYF.